This TCR beta chain came from a study of T-cell reconstitution after alpha-beta-depleted transplantation in children. The sample holds many counts of this clonotype. Losses at the gene ends were 4 bases for V and 10 bases for J; bases not matched to a gene: 11. CDR1 SGDLS and CDR2 YYNGEE come from the germline V gene. This CDR3 is built from 16 residues. This sample's TCRbeta library carried unique molecular identifier barcodes. TCRdb re-called the PCR reads with MiXCR, one entry per CDR3 protein. The sample has about 72,000 distinct CDR3 sequences; approximately 7.4% are singletons. This material consisted of PBMCs from the stem cell graft donor, taken from the stem cell graft. The chain has TRBV9 and TRBJ1-6, with 10 positions matching TRBD1. This TCR came from a human donor who donated a stem cell graft to a child with acute lymphoblastic leukemia. The CDR3 is CASSLLRDRGRSPLHF. In DNA, the CDR3 is TGTGCCAGCAGCCTTCTGAGGGACAGGGGTAGGTCACCCCTCCACTTT.